A single sample gave rise to the 8 T cell receptor beta chains below, sequenced in a study of blood T cell repertoires in COVID-19. Sequencing was performed with immunoSEQ multiplex PCR; in TCRdb, only in-frame clones are kept and a portion is missing. The sample yields over 250,000 clones, roughly 87% seen once. Source material: PBMCs or T cells enriched from blood (not recorded which). Source of these receptors: a woman aged 18-29 years who had recovered from COVID-19.

Ten or more counts support this clone. The J gene is TRBJ1-4, the V gene TRBV18, with a tentative D call TRBD1 (5 bases). Trimming shortened V by 0 bases and J by 10 bases, and 18 bases separated the two germline ends. The CDR3 is 16 residues long. From germline, CDR1 is KGHSH and CDR2 LQKENI. CDR3 region: CASSPPSPHLGGKLFF. The CDR3 DNA reads as TGTGCCAGCTCACCACCGTCGCCACACTTGGGGGGAAAACTGTTTTTT.

The rearrangement links TRBV4-1 to TRBJ1-2; D gene ambiguous. Trimming stripped 4 bases from V and 6 bases from J, with 15 bases between. The CDR3 covers 14 residues. Germline-derived CDR1 and CDR2 are MGHRA and YSYEKL. This CDR3 reads CASSPRKDWDGYTF. DNA of the CDR3: TGCGCCAGCAGCCCTAGAAAGGACTGGGATGGCTACACCTTC.

The V gene is TRBV4-2, the J gene TRBJ1-2; D gene ambiguous. V was pared by 0 bases and J by 8 bases, with 19 bases between. Germline values: CDR1 LGHNA, CDR2 YNFKEQ. This CDR3 contains 16 residues. The CDR3 reads CASSQDAATPIGGYTF. The CDR3 coding sequence is TGTGCCAGCAGCCAAGATGCGGCCACACCTATCGGCGGCTACACCTTC.

This chain links TRBV5-4 with TRBJ2-3; TRBD2 matches at 11 bases. The CDR3 is made up of 16 amino acids. Per the germline V gene, CDR1 is SGHNT and CDR2 is YYREEE (reference sequence). The junction had 9 bases not matched to a gene; V was cut back by 4 bases and J by 5 bases. The CDR3 sequence is CASSPIAGGLGDTQYF. Here the CDR3 DNA reads TGTGCCAGCAGCCCTATAGCGGGAGGGCTGGGAGATACGCAGTATTTT.

The DNA of the CDR3 is TGTGCCAGCAGCTGGATCGGGGGGCCTGAAGCTTTCTTT. Translation gives CASSWIGGPEAFF. The rearrangement links TRBV5-4 to TRBJ1-1; D is possibly TRBD1 (6 bases). V lost 3 bases and J lost 6, with 12 bases in between. Germline values: CDR1 SGHNT, CDR2 YYREEE (reference sequence). The CDR3 runs to 13 residues.

The chain couples TRBV28 to TRBJ2-1, with D maybe TRBD2 (5 bases). V was pared by 3 bases and J by 7 bases, with 10 bases between. The CDR3 covers 13 residues. Germline CDR1 and CDR2: MDHEN and SYDVKM. The CDR3 loop is CASSFFAGNEQFF. The CDR3 DNA is TGTGCCAGCAGTTTTTTCGCGGGTAATGAGCAGTTCTTC.

The V gene is TRBV27, the J gene TRBJ2-5, with 9 positions matching TRBD1. V lost 2 bases to trimming and J lost 7 bases; unmatched junction nucleotides: 8. Germline assignment: CDR1 MNHEY and CDR2 SMNVEV (reference sequence). The CDR3 spans 15 residues. The CDR3 reads CASSLLGQGDRTQYF. The CDR3 nucleotides read TGTGCCAGCAGTTTACTGGGACAGGGAGATAGGACCCAGTACTTC.

This chain uses TRBV7-3 with TRBJ1-6, with D hard to call. The CDR3 runs 13 residues. CDR1 and CDR2 (germline): SGHTA, FQGTGA. V dropped 0 bases and J dropped 8 bases, with 5 bases sitting between them. The CDR3 here is CASSLTADSPLHF. The CDR3 DNA sequence: TGTGCCAGCAGCTTAACTGCAGATTCACCCCTCCACTTT.